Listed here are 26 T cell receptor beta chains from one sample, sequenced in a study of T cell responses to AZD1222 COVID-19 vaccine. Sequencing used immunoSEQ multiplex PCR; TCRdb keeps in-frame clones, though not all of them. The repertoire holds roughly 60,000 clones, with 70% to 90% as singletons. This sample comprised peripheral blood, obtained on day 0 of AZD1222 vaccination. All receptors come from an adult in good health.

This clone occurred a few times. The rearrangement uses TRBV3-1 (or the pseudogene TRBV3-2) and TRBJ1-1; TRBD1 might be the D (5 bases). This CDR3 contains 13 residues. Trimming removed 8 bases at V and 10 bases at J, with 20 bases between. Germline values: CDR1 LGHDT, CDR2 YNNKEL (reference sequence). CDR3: CASENQLGTGAFF. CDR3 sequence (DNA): TGTGCCAGCGAAAATCAACTTGGGACCGGAGCTTTCTTT.

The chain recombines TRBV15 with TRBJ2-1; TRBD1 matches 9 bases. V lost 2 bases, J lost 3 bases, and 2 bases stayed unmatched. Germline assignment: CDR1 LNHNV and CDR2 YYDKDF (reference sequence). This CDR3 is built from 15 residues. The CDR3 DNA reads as TGTGCCACCAGCAGACGGGACAGGGACTACAATGAGCAGTTCTTC. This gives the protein CATSRRDRDYNEQFF.

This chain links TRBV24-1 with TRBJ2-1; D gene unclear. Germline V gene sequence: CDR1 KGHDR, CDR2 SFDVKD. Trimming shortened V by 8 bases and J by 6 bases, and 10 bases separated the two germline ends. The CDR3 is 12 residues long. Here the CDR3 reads CATMAQRNEQFF. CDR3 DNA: TGTGCCACCATGGCCCAGCGCAATGAGCAGTTCTTC.

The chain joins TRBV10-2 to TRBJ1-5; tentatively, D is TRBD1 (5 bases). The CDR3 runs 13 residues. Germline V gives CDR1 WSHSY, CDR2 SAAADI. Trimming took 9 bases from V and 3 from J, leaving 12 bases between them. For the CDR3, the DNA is TGCGCCAGTGGCCGACAGTTCAATCAGCCCCAGCATTTT. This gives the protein CASGRQFNQPQHF.

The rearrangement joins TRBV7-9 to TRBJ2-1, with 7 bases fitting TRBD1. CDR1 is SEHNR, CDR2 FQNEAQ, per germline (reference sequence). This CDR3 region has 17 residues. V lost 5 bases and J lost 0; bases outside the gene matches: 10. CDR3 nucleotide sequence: TGTGCCAGCAGCAAATGGGGACAGTTAAGCTCCTACAATGAGCAGTTCTTC. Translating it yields CASSKWGQLSSYNEQFF.

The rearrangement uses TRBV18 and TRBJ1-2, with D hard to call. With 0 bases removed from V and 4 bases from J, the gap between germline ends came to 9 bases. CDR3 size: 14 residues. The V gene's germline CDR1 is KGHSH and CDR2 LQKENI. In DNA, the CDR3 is TGTGCCAGCTCACCACCGGGTCCGGTCTATGGCTACACCTTC. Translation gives CASSPPGPVYGYTF.

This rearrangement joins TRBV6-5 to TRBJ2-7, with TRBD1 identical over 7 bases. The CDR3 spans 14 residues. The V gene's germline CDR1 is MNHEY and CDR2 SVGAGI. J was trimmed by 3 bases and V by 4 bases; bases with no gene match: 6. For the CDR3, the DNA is TGTGCCAGCAGTTCCCCCAGACAGGGCTACGAGCAGTACTTC. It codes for CASSSPRQGYEQYF.

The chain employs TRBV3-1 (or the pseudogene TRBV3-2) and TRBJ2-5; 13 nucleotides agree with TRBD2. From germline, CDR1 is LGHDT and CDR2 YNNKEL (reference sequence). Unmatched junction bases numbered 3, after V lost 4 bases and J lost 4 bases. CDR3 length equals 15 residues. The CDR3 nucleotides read TGTGCCAGCAGCCCGGGACTAGCGGGGAGAGAGACCCAGTACTTC. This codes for CASSPGLAGRETQYF.

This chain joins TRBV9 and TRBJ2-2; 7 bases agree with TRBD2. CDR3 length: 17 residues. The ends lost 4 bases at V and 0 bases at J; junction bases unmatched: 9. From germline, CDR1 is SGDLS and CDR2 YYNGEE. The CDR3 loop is CASSPFPGTTNTGELFF. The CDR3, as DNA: TGTGCCAGCAGCCCCTTCCCCGGGACTACGAACACCGGGGAGCTGTTTTTT.

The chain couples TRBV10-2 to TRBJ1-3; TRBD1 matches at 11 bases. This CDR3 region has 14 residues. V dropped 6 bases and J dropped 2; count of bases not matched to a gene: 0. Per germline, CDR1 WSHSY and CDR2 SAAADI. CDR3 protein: CASRDRGPGNTIYF. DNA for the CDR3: TGCGCCAGCAGGGACAGGGGGCCTGGAAACACCATATATTTT.

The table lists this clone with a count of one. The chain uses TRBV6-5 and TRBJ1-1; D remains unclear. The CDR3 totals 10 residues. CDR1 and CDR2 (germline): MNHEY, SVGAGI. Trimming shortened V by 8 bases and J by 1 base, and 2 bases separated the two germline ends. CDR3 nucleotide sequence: TGTGCCAGCGGGAACACTGAAGCTTTCTTT. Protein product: CASGNTEAFF.

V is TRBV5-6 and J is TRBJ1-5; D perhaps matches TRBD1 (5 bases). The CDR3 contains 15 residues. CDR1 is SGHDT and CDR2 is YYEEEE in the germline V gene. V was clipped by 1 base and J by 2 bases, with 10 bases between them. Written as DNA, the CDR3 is TGTGCCAGCAGCTTGTTGGGACGCGGCAATCAGCCCCAGCATTTT. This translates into CASSLLGRGNQPQHF.

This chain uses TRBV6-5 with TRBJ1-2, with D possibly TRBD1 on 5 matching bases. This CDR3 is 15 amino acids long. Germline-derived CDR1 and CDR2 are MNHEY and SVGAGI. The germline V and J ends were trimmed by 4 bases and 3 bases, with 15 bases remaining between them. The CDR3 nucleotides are TGTGCCAGCAGTTCCCCTTCGACAGTCGACTATGGCTACACCTTC. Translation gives CASSSPSTVDYGYTF.

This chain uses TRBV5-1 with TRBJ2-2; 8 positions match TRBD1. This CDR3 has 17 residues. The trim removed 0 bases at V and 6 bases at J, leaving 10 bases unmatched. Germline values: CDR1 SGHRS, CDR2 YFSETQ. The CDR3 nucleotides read TGCGCCAGCAGCTTGGAATCCGCAGGGGGCTCGTCCGGGGAGCTGTTTTTT. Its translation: CASSLESAGGSSGELFF.

CDR3 sequence: CSVDSPNSYNEQFF. The DNA of the CDR3 is TGCAGCGTTGACTCACCCAACTCCTACAATGAGCAGTTCTTC. The chain links TRBV29-1 to TRBJ2-1; the D is unclear. This CDR3 comprises 14 residues. Germline assignment: CDR1 SQVTM and CDR2 ANQGSEA. V gave up 3 bases and J gave up 0 bases, with 9 bases separating them.

The CDR3 DNA is TGTGCCAGCAGAACGGGACTAGCGGGGGGTAAGGAGACCCAGTACTTC. Protein product: CASRTGLAGGKETQYF. The chain is built from TRBV2 and TRBJ2-5, with 15 bases matching TRBD2. The CDR3 is 16 residues long. Germline V lookup: CDR1 SNHLY, CDR2 FYNNEI. Trimming removed 6 bases from V and 5 bases from J; junction bases left unmatched: 7.

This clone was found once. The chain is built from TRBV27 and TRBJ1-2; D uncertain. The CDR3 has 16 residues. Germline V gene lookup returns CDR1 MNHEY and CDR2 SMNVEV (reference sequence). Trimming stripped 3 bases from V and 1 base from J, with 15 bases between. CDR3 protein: CASSFHRRSNNYGYTF. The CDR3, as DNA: TGTGCCAGCAGTTTCCACAGACGGAGCAATAACTATGGCTACACCTTC.

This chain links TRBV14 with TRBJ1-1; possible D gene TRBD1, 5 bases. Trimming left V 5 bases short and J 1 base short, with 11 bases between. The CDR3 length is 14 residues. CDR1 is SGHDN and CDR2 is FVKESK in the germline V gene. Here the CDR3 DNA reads TGTGCCAGCAGCTTTGACAGATCGAACACTGAAGCTTTCTTT. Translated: CASSFDRSNTEAFF.

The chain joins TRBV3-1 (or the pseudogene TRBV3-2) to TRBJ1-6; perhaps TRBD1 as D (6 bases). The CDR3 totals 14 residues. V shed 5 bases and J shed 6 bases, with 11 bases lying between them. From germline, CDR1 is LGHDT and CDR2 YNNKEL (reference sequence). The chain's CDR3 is CASSSGTPNSPLHF. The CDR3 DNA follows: TGTGCCAGCAGCTCCGGGACACCTAATTCACCCCTCCACTTT.

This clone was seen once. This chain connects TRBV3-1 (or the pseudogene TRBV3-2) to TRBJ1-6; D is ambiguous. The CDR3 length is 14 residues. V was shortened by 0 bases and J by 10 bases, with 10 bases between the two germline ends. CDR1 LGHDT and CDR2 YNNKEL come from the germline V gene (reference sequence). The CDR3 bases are TGTGCCAGCAGCCAAGAGAGGGCTCAATCACCCCTCCACTTT. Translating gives CASSQERAQSPLHF.

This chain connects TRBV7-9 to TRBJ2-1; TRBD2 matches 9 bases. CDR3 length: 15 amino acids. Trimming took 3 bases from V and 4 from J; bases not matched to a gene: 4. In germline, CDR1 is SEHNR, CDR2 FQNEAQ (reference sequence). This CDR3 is CASSFVRGGYNEQFF. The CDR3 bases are TGTGCCAGCAGCTTTGTGCGGGGGGGATACAATGAGCAGTTCTTC.

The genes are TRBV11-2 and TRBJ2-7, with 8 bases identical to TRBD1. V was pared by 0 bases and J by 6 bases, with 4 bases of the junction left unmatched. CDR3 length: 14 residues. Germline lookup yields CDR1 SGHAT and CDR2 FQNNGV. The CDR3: CASSLDRGQVEQYF. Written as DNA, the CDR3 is TGTGCCAGCAGCTTAGATAGGGGACAGGTCGAGCAGTACTTC. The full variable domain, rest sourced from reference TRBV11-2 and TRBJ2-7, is EAGVAQSPRYKIIEKRQSVAFWCNPISGHATLYWYQQILGQGPKLLIQFQNNGVVDDSQLPKDRFSAERLKGVDSTLKIQPAKLEDSAVYLCASSLDRGQVEQYFGPGTRLTVT.

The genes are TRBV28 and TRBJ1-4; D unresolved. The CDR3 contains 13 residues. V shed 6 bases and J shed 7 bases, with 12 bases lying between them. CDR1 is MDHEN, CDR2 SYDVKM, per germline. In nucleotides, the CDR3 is TGTGCCAGCAGAGGTTCCATCGGTGAAAAACTGTTTTTT. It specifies CASRGSIGEKLFF.

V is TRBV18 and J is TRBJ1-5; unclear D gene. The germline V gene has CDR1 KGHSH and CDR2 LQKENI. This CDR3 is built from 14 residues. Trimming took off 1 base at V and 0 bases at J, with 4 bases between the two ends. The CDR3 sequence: CASSPQDSNQPQHF. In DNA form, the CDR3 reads TGTGCCAGCTCACCACAGGATAGCAATCAGCCCCAGCATTTT.

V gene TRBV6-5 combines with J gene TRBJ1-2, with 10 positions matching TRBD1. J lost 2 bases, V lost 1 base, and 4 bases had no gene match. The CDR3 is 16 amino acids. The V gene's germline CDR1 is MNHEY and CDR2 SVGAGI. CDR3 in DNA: TGTGCCAGCAGTTACTTGGGACAGGGGCGAAACTATGGCTACACCTTC. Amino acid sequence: CASSYLGQGRNYGYTF.

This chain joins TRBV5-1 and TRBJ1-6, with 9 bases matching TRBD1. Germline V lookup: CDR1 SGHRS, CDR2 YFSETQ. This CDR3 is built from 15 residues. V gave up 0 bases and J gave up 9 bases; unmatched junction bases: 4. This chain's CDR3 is CASSLGGQGGSPLHF. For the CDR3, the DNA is TGCGCCAGCAGCTTGGGGGGACAGGGCGGTTCACCCCTCCACTTT.